The T cell receptor (beta chain) under discussion was sequenced for a study of shared clonotypes between healthy human individuals. Whole-study context: The people who gave samples were two women and a few men aged 18 to 49.

Notes on this clone: Antigen: not known. This CDR3 is also generated by other DNA sequences in the sample.

Study results and limitations: It was expected that sequencing depth would affect clonotype sharing among donors.

This was a deep-level run. Clones were sequenced by immunoSEQ multiplex PCR, and TCRdb holds only the in-frame ones, with some missing. The sample gives hundreds of thousands of clones, over 65% of which show up once; under 15% is in the top ten. The TCR sequence derives from a middle-aged woman in good health. Some clones in this sample may be carry-over from other donors' samples. Sample: PBMCs.

The CDR3 sequence: CASSPDRAYGYTF. CDR3 nucleotide sequence: TGCGCCAGCAGCCCGGACAGAGCCTATGGCTACACCTTC. The chain has TRBV5-1 and TRBJ1-2, with D maybe TRBD1 (6 bases). Germline values: CDR1 SGHRS, CDR2 YFSETQ. Trimming cost V 4 bases and J 4 bases, with 11 bases left between them. CDR3 length: 13 residues.